These 30 T cell receptor beta chains came from one sample sequenced in a study of OX40 agonist ivuxolimab in advanced cancers. The table came from immunoSEQ multiplex PCR; TCRdb's copy has only in-frame clones and leaves some out. The sample yields about 58,000 clones, over 75% seen once. The material was CD4+ or CD8+ T cells sorted from blood, obtained in a trial of the OX40 agonist ivuxolimab. These receptor sequences come from an adult with an advanced solid tumor such as melanoma, head and neck, liver or kidney cancer.

On this clone itself: At one end the junction does not follow the germline gene, possibly because of a read error. The chain joins TRBV7-9 to TRBJ2-3; D remains unclear. The germline CDR1 and CDR2 sequences are SEHNR and FQNEAQ (reference sequence). The CDR3 runs 15 residues. CDR3 in DNA: TGTGCCAGCAGCTTCATCCTACCCGGCACTGATACGCAGTATTTT. Protein: CASSFILPGTDTQYF.

The chain links TRBV7-8 to TRBJ1-1; D unclear. V gave up 0 bases and J gave up 8 bases, with 7 bases separating them. The CDR3 covers 12 residues. From germline, CDR1 is SGHVS and CDR2 FQNEAQ. CDR3 amino acids: CASSLAETEAFF. The CDR3 DNA sequence: TGTGCCAGCAGCTTAGCGGAGACAGAAGCTTTCTTT.

The CDR3 region has the DNA TGTGCCAGCAGTTACGACAGCACGATGTACAATGAGCAGTTCTTC. This translates into CASSYDSTMYNEQFF. The chain recombines TRBV6-6 with TRBJ2-1, with D perhaps TRBD1 (5 bases). The germline V gene has CDR1 MNHNY and CDR2 SVGAGI (reference sequence). Trimming removed 2 bases from V and 4 bases from J, with 12 bases in between. The CDR3 is made up of 15 amino acids.

V and J are TRBV21-1 and TRBJ1-5. TRBV21-1 is a documented pseudogene. The CDR3 loop spans 16 amino acids. This CDR3 is CASSPPVRHLDQPQHF. CDR3 DNA: TGTGCCAGCAGCCCCCCCGTGAGGCACTTGGATCAGCCCCAGCATTTT.

The V call is TRBV4-2, the J call TRBJ1-4; unclear D gene. V lost 0 bases to trimming and J lost 0 bases, with 8 bases between them. The germline CDR1 and CDR2 sequences are LGHNA and YNFKEQ. This CDR3 is 16 amino acids long. The CDR3 coding sequence is TGTGCCAGCAGCCAAGACCCGGACGCAACTAATGAAAAACTGTTTTTT. Amino acids: CASSQDPDATNEKLFF.

CDR3 sequence: CASTRDSVNYGYTF. CDR3 nucleotide sequence: TGTGCCAGCACCCGGGACTCAGTTAACTATGGCTACACCTTC. The gene calls are TRBV6-5 and TRBJ1-2; TRBD1 is a possible D gene (5 bases). From germline, CDR1 is MNHEY and CDR2 SVGAGI. Trimming cost V 7 bases and J 1 base, with 13 bases left between them. The CDR3 loop spans 14 amino acids.

A few counts support this clone. The gene calls are TRBV7-8 and TRBJ2-5; D is perhaps TRBD2 (5 bases). Deletions cut 4 bases from V and 1 base from J, with 7 bases between. The CDR3 contains 13 residues. Germline lookup yields CDR1 SGHVS and CDR2 FQNEAQ. In DNA, the CDR3 is TGTGCCAGCAGCTCGCGGGCCCAAGAGACCCAGTACTTC. It is translated as CASSSRAQETQYF.

The rearrangement links TRBV14 to TRBJ1-2; D is ambiguous. The length of the CDR3 is 14 residues. Germline V gene data show CDR1 as SGHDN and CDR2 as FVKESK. The V and J ends lost 0 bases and 7 bases respectively, with 12 bases between them. CDR3 residues: CASSQDNRVRGYTF. CDR3 sequence (DNA): TGTGCCAGCAGCCAAGATAATAGGGTGCGTGGCTACACCTTC.

This clone was observed a handful of times. The rearrangement uses TRBV19 and TRBJ1-1; 7 bases agree with TRBD1. The germline CDR1 and CDR2 sequences are LNHDA and SQIVND (reference sequence). J lost 10 bases, V lost 1 base, and 3 bases had no gene match. The CDR3 contains 12 residues. The CDR3 DNA is TGTGCCAGTAGTATAGGGACAGGCGGAGCTTTCTTT. This gives the protein CASSIGTGGAFF.

This chain connects TRBV5-6 to TRBJ1-5, with 8 bases identical to TRBD1. The CDR3 has 14 residues. The junction had 4 bases not matched to a gene; V was cut back by 2 bases and J by 6 bases. From germline, CDR1 is SGHDT and CDR2 YYEEEE. The CDR3 loop is CASSFGQGSQPQHF. The CDR3 bases are TGTGCCAGCAGCTTTGGACAGGGAAGTCAGCCCCAGCATTTT.

V is TRBV19 and J is TRBJ2-4; D is perhaps TRBD2 (5 bases). V lost 8 bases to trimming and J lost 1 base, with 18 bases between them. The CDR3 has 16 residues. Germline assignment: CDR1 LNHDA and CDR2 SQIVND (reference sequence). The CDR3 nucleotides are TGTGCCAGTGGGAATCGGGCAGAGCGGGCCAAAAACATTCAGTACTTC. Protein: CASGNRAERAKNIQYF.

CDR3 bases: TGTGCCAGCAGTGGACAGGTTAGCACAGATACGCAGTATTTT. Residues: CASSGQVSTDTQYF. The V call is TRBV6-1, the J call TRBJ2-3; TRBD1 is a possible D gene (6 bases). The CDR3 runs 14 residues. Germline values: CDR1 MNHNS, CDR2 SASEGT. Trimming removed 4 bases from V and 0 bases from J, with 8 bases in between.

This clone was counted a few times. The rearrangement joins TRBV5-1 to TRBJ2-7, with 8 bases that match TRBD1. Germline V lookup: CDR1 SGHRS, CDR2 YFSETQ. The CDR3 loop spans 15 amino acids. V shed 0 bases, J shed 4 bases, and the junction held 6 bases outside the gene matches. CDR3 sequence (DNA): TGCGCCAGCAGCTTGGCCGGCAGGGGGCAGTACGAGCAGTACTTC. Translating it yields CASSLAGRGQYEQYF.

The chain recombines TRBV19 with TRBJ1-1; D unresolved. The germline CDR1 and CDR2 sequences are LNHDA and SQIVND (reference sequence). The CDR3 is made up of 14 amino acids. Deletions cut 5 bases from V and 12 bases from J, with 22 bases between. CDR3 in DNA: TGTGCCAGTAGTTCGACCATGCGGGTAGCAATGTCTTTCTTT. It yields the protein CASSSTMRVAMSFF. The full variable domain, rest sourced from reference TRBV19 and TRBJ1-1, is DGGITQSPKYLFRKEGQNVTLSCEQNLNHDAMYWYRQDPGQGLRLIYYSQIVNDFQKGDIAEGYSVSREKKESFPLTVTSAQKNPTAFYLCASSSTMRVAMSFFGQGTRLTVV.

The V and J genes are TRBV5-4 and TRBJ2-1; D not resolved. Germline V gene data show CDR1 as SGHNT and CDR2 as YYREEE (reference sequence). The CDR3 extends over 13 amino acids. Trimming left V 4 bases short and J 2 bases short, with 7 bases between. CDR3 nucleotide sequence: TGTGCCAGCAGCGGGGTCCCCTACAATGAGCAGTTCTTC. Its protein product is CASSGVPYNEQFF.

This sequence joins TRBV4-1 and TRBJ2-2; possible D gene TRBD2, 6 bases. V lost 1 base, J lost 6 bases, and 6 bases lay in between. Germline V gene lookup returns CDR1 MGHRA and CDR2 YSYEKL. The CDR3 consists of 13 residues. CDR3 protein: CASSQGEAGELFF. The CDR3 nucleotides are TGCGCCAGCAGCCAAGGGGAGGCCGGGGAGCTGTTTTTT.

This chain uses TRBV7-2 with TRBJ2-7, with TRBD2 matching over 11 bases. This CDR3 is built from 15 residues. Germline CDR1 reads SGHTA; CDR2 reads FQGNSA. The V gene end was trimmed by 5 bases and the J gene end by 4 bases; junction bases not matched to a gene: 7. Here the CDR3 DNA reads TGTGCCAGCAGCCCCAGACTAGCGGGGCAATACGAGCAGTACTTC. This sequence encodes CASSPRLAGQYEQYF.

This sequence joins TRBV5-6 and TRBJ1-4, with D perhaps matching TRBD1 (6 bases). CDR3 length equals 16 residues. Germline loops: CDR1 SGHDT, CDR2 YYEEEE. The V end was cut by 4 bases, the J end by 2 bases, with 15 bases between. The CDR3 spells CASSIQGLGTNEKLFF. In DNA form, the CDR3 reads TGTGCCAGCAGCATACAGGGTTTGGGGACTAATGAAAAACTGTTTTTT.

The chain joins TRBV13 to TRBJ1-3; no clear D gene. The germline V and J ends were trimmed by 5 bases and 0 bases, with 17 bases remaining between them. CDR3 length: 17 amino acids. The germline V gene has CDR1 PRHDT and CDR2 FYEKMQ (reference sequence). The CDR3 spells CASSPRIGRNSGNTIYF. The CDR3 nucleotides read TGTGCCAGCAGCCCAAGGATAGGACGCAACTCTGGAAACACCATATATTTT.

J is TRBJ1-1 and V is TRBV10-3, with TRBD1 as a possible D gene (6 bases). From germline, CDR1 is ENHRY and CDR2 SYGVKD. The CDR3 extends over 15 amino acids. V was shortened by 2 bases and J by 0 bases, with 10 bases between the two germline ends. The CDR3 region has the DNA TGTGCCATCAGTGAGGACAGGCAGATGAACACTGAAGCTTTCTTT. It codes for CAISEDRQMNTEAFF.

Here the CDR3 DNA reads TGTGCCAGCAGCTTGAGGGGATCGGAGGGAAACACCATATATTTT. Amino acids: CASSLRGSEGNTIYF. The V and J genes are TRBV11-3 and TRBJ1-3, with a tentative D call TRBD1 (5 bases). The CDR3 is made up of 15 amino acids. V was shortened by 3 bases and J by 4 bases, with 13 bases between the two germline ends. Germline-derived CDR1 and CDR2 are SGHNT and YENEEA. The whole variable domain, remainder taken from reference TRBV11-3 and TRBJ1-3, is EAGVVQSPRYKIIEKKQPVAFWCNPISGHNTLYWYLQNLGQGPELLIRYENEEAVDDSQLPKDRFSAERLKGVDSTLKIQPAELGDSAVYLCASSLRGSEGNTIYFGEGSWLTVV.

This sequence joins TRBV4-1 and TRBJ2-3; 13 nucleotides match TRBD2. V gave up 5 bases and J gave up 5 bases; unmatched junction bases: 7. CDR3 size: 16 residues. Germline loops: CDR1 MGHRA, CDR2 YSYEKL. CDR3 bases: TGCGCCAGCAGCTCCTCACTAGCGGGGGGGGTAGATACGCAGTATTTT. Amino acid sequence: CASSSSLAGGVDTQYF.

The V call is TRBV19, the J call TRBJ2-5, with 10 bases lining up with TRBD2. The CDR3 runs 14 residues. V was pared by 6 bases and J by 6 bases, with 7 bases of the junction left unmatched. CDR1 is LNHDA, CDR2 SQIVND, per germline (reference sequence). CDR3 region: CASRERGGVQTQYF. The DNA of the CDR3 is TGTGCCAGTAGAGAGCGGGGGGGCGTCCAGACCCAGTACTTC.

V is TRBV6-1 and J is TRBJ2-7; 10 nucleotides agree with TRBD1. J lost 3 bases, V lost 2 bases, and 1 base had no gene match. The germline CDR1 and CDR2 sequences are MNHNS and SASEGT. The CDR3 has 14 residues. This chain's CDR3 is CASSERTGGYEQYF. DNA for the CDR3: TGTGCCAGCAGTGAACGGACAGGGGGCTACGAGCAGTACTTC.

This sequence joins TRBV5-1 and TRBJ2-2; weak D call: TRBD2 (5 bases). The germline V and J ends were trimmed by 1 base and 1 base, with 8 bases remaining between them. The germline V gene has CDR1 SGHRS and CDR2 YFSETQ. This CDR3 has 15 amino acids. The CDR3 here is CASSLPAGNTGELFF. The CDR3, as DNA: TGCGCCAGCAGCTTGCCGGCGGGGAACACCGGGGAGCTGTTTTTT.

The gene calls are TRBV12-5 and TRBJ2-2; D unresolved. V dropped 3 bases and J dropped 1 base, with 9 bases sitting between them. This CDR3 region has 15 residues. From germline, CDR1 is LGHNT and CDR2 FRNRAP. DNA of the CDR3: TGTGCTAGTGGTTTAGGTCCAAGGAACACCGGGGAGCTGTTTTTT. Amino acid sequence: CASGLGPRNTGELFF.

This clone is deemed medium-sized. The CDR3 region has the DNA TGCGCCAGCAGTGAGTCGCCGGGGGGCTGGGCTTTCTTT. Translation: CASSESPGGWAFF. The chain is built from TRBV10-1 and TRBJ1-1; tentative D call: TRBD1 (6 bases). The V gene lost 0 bases and the J gene lost 11 bases, with 13 bases spanning the gap. The CDR3 contains 13 residues. CDR1 and CDR2 (germline): WNHNN, SYGVQD (reference sequence).

The chain recombines TRBV7-9 with TRBJ2-3; 9 bases fit TRBD1. V shed 7 bases and J 3 bases; nucleotides not matched to a gene: 5. Germline CDR1 and CDR2: SEHNR and FQNEAQ (reference sequence). This CDR3 has 14 amino acids. DNA for the CDR3: TGTGCCAGCATCAACAGGGGGCTGACAGATACGCAGTATTTT. Its protein is CASINRGLTDTQYF.

J is TRBJ1-6 and V is TRBV11-3; D unresolved. CDR1 SGHNT and CDR2 YENEEA come from the germline V gene. The CDR3 runs to 13 residues. V lost 2 bases, J lost 10 bases, and 9 bases lay in between. The CDR3 sequence: CASSLYVGSPLHF. The CDR3 region has the DNA TGTGCCAGCAGCTTATACGTCGGATCACCCCTCCACTTT.

The chain joins TRBV28 to TRBJ1-6; D uncertain. The ends were cut back, 7 bases at V and 7 bases at J, with 17 bases in the middle. Germline CDR1 and CDR2: MDHEN and SYDVKM. The CDR3 sequence is 15 residues long. This CDR3 is CASTGETSQNSPLHF. CDR3 bases: TGTGCCAGCACCGGGGAGACATCCCAAAATTCACCCCTCCACTTT.